This T cell receptor beta chain was found in a study of T cells in Graves' hyperthyroidism and ophthalmopathy (dated by TCRdb to between 2017 and 2020). As for the study more broadly: Peripheral blood samples were taken at initial diagnosis, before any treatment was given. According to the paper, TCR Vbeta CDR3 sequencing was carried out on some 140 peripheral blood samples, which came from approximately 41 ophthalmopathy, approximately 78 hyperthyroidism and 17 progressor patients. The roughly 99 discovery patients were divided at random into training and test sets in a 7:3 ratio. In more than 5 Graves' hyperthyroidism patients, the study also compared T-cell repertoires from thyroid tissue with T-cell repertoires from blood. An independent validation cohort of under 20 hyperthyroidism patients and over 15 patients who later progressed to ophthalmopathy tested prospective prediction of ophthalmopathy. To identify TCR V-J signatures that set the groups apart, the researchers used a discovery cohort of 90 to 100 patients, made up of roughly 40 with Graves' ophthalmopathy and 57 with stable Graves' hyperthyroidism. After sampling, hyperthyroidism patients received methimazole starting at 30 mg daily, and ophthalmopathy patients received high-dose intravenous methylprednisolone. Overall study outcomes, separate from this receptor: In validation, progression to ophthalmopathy was predicted by the model with 70.59% sensitivity and 72% to 85% specificity, a median of 6.5 months before onset. Sample size was not statistically predetermined, and blinding of investigators to group allocation was not performed. Most expanded thyroid clonotypes (frequency above 0.001) were also detected in blood, suggesting blood repertoires may reflect thyroid immune responses. Ophthalmopathy was separated from stable hyperthyroidism by a 13 V-J signature model, with around 90% sensitivity and approximately 81% specificity obtained in cross-validation and 80%/75% obtained in testing.

To note about this clonotype: What this receptor recognizes is not known. Base-call qualities are not available, and no considerably larger clone is one nucleotide away.

The TCR beta CDR3 regions were amplified from RNA transcripts. The TCR CDR3 was subjected to a first round of RT-PCR using the HTBI primer set and the Qiagen OneStep RT-PCR kit. The libraries were constructed in a second round of multiplex PCR and then size-selected and purified. The libraries were sequenced on an Illumina HiSeq2000 using paired-end 100 bp reads. Concerning the study's data processing: SOAPnuke was used to process the raw data, throwing out any read that contained adapters or uncalled bases, had a mean Phred below 15, or lacked an exact constant-primer or identifier match. High-quality paired reads were merged using COPE v1.2.5, and each unique nucleotide sequence was defined as a clonotype. MiTCR v1.1 was used to align the clonotypes against IMGT TRBV, TRBD and TRBJ reference segments. The analysis included only V-J combinations with a frequency above 0.0001, which together covered around 99% of the repertoires. A TCS score was defined as the ratio of F50 (clonal expansion) to E x V (chaos), with BLOSUM62-based TCRdist applied between CDR3 peptides within each V-J. Welch's t-statistics and random forest reduced fewer than 600 V-J features to about 12, which were used in a naive Bayes classifier (R e1071). Through fastp at Q25 and MiXCR, TCRdb rebuilt clones from the public reads, retaining in-frame beta chains. Each record represents a unique CDR3 protein, reported with the most common genes and DNA among its rows. These V and J calls are TCRdb output, not the study's own analysis. A total of about 350,000 distinct CDR3 sequences appear in this sample, 15% to 20% of them only once. The ten largest clones capture about 16% of the sample.

Trimming accounts for 5 bases at V and 9 bases at J, while the number of junction bases matched to no gene is 4. Taken from cysteine to phenylalanine, the CDR3 has 13 residues. Only CDR3 DNA remains: 39 bases, in frame from the first base. CDR1 and CDR2 (LGHNT, FRNRAP) derive from the germline V gene. In the ophthalmopathy patients, disease was moderately to severely active, with a Clinical Activity Score of 3 or more, a NOSPECS grade of 4 or more, and a duration of less than 3 months. Patients with uncontrolled infections, other autoimmune diseases, pregnancy or lactation were excluded. Clinical symptoms, serum thyroxine and TRAb, thyroid ultrasound, and orbital computed tomography formed the basis for the diagnoses. Ficoll-Paque density gradient centrifugation was used to isolate PBMCs from about 9.4 ml of fresh peripheral blood. Total RNA was extracted using Trizol reagent, and RNA quality was assessed on an Agilent 2100 Bioanalyzer.

The sample was blood. The rearrangement combines TRBV12-5 with TRBJ1-1, with 12 central nucleotides matching TRBD1. The TCR originated in a woman in her forties with Graves' ophthalmopathy. The nucleotide sequence reads as follows: TGTGCTAGTGGTCAGGGACAGGGGGCGAAAGCTTTCTTT. This encodes CASGQGQGAKAFF.